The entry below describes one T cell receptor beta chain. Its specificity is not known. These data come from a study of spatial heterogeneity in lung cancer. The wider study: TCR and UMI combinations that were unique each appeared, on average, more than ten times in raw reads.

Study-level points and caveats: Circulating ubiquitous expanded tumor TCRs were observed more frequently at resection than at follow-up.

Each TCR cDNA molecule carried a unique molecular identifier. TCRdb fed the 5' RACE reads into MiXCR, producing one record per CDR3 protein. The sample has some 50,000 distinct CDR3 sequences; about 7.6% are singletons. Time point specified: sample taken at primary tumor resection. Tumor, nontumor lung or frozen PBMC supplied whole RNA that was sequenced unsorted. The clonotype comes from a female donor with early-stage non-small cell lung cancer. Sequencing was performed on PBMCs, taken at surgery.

CDR3 in DNA: TGTGCCAGCAGTTTATACAGGGGGGCGACAGATGAGCAGTTCTTC. Its translation is CASSLYRGATDEQFF. The chain couples TRBV2 to TRBJ2-1; 8 bases map to TRBD1. CDR1 is SNHLY, CDR2 FYNNEI, per germline. V dropped 5 bases and J dropped 8; count of bases not matched to a gene: 11. The CDR3 is 15 residues long.